The rows below give T cell receptor beta chains drawn from one sample of a study of OX40 agonist ivuxolimab in advanced cancers. The assay was immunoSEQ multiplex PCR, and TCRdb's table has in-frame clones only and misses some. This sample has approximately 63,000 clones, with 75% to 85% found just once. The material was CD4+ or CD8+ T cells sorted from blood, obtained in a trial of the OX40 agonist ivuxolimab. These receptors came from an adult with an advanced solid tumor such as melanoma, head and neck, liver or kidney cancer. CDR3s include the opening cysteine and the closing phenylalanine or tryptophan. Fields, in order: V gene, J gene, D gene, clone size, CDR3 DNA, CDR3 protein. The D gene is left open where the match is weak. Rows may omit the clone size; those that give it use once, few, many or a size class.

TRBV21-1	TRBJ2-3	-	-	TGTGCCAGCCCGACCCGGGTCGGGGGGGGAGATACGCAGTATTTT	CASPTRVGGGDTQYF
TRBV27	TRBJ2-7	-	few	TGTGCCAGCAGTTTAGCCCACGGCTACGAGCAGTACTTC	CASSLAHGYEQYF
TRBV5-4	TRBJ1-3	-	-	TGTGCCAGCAGCATCACCAGGGGTGAAAGCTCTGGAAACACCATATATTTT	CASSITRGESSGNTIYF
TRBV30	TRBJ2-1	-	-	TGTGCCTGGAGTATTAAATCGGGACTGTACAATGAGCAGTTCTTC	CAWSIKSGLYNEQFF
TRBV7-6	TRBJ2-1	TRBD2	-	TGTGCCAGCAGCTCAGCTAGCGGGAGCTCCTACAATGAGCAGTTCTTC	CASSSASGSSYNEQFF
TRBV11-3	TRBJ2-1	TRBD2	-	TGTGCCAGCAGCAGGCTAGCGGGCTCCAATGAGCAGTTCTTC	CASSRLAGSNEQFF
TRBV4-3	TRBJ1-2	-	once	TGCGCCAGCAGCCAAGGGTTTGGGGGCGCCGGTGGCTACACCTTC	CASSQGFGGAGGYTF
TRBV28	TRBJ1-6	TRBD1	-	TGTGCCAGCACTCCGGGACAGGTTCCTTCACCCCTCCACTTT	CASTPGQVPSPLHF
TRBV27	TRBJ2-1	-	-	TGTGCCAGCAGCTTAGATCCGGGGTTATACAATGAGCAGTTCTTC	CASSLDPGLYNEQFF
TRBV4-1	TRBJ2-2	-	few	TGCGCCAGCAGCCGGGCCGCGAACACCGGGGAGCTGTTTTTT	CASSRAANTGELFF
TRBV19	TRBJ1-5	TRBD1	-	TGTGCCAGTAGTATGGGACAGGGCGTTACGAGCAATCAGCCCCAGCATTTT	CASSMGQGVTSNQPQHF
TRBV27	TRBJ1-1	TRBD1	-	TGTGCCAGCAGTTCCCCGGGGACAGAGAACACTGAAGCTTTCTTT	CASSSPGTENTEAFF
TRBV6-6	TRBJ2-7	TRBD2	-	TGTGCCAGCAGCCCTACCGGGACTAGCGAATACTTTTTC	CASSPTGTSEYFF
TRBV27	TRBJ2-3	-	-	TGTGCCAGCAGTTTATGGCAGGGGCTAACCACAGATACGCAGTATTTT	CASSLWQGLTTDTQYF
TRBV19	TRBJ1-5	TRBD1	-	TGTGCCAGTAGTACCCGCCGGGACAGCTACAATCAGCCCCAGCATTTT	CASSTRRDSYNQPQHF
TRBV9	TRBJ2-3	TRBD2	-	TGTGCCAGCAGCGTAGTTTCTAGCGGCAGCACAGATACGCAGTATTTT	CASSVVSSGSTDTQYF
TRBV11-2	TRBJ2-5	-	-	TGTGCCAGCAGCACGTACAGGGTACCCGCGGAGACCCAGTACTTC	CASSTYRVPAETQYF
TRBV27	TRBJ2-5	-	few	TGTGCCAGCAGTCCTCAAGGAGGGGGGGGAGCAGAGACCCAGTACTTC	CASSPQGGGGAETQYF
TRBV5-1	TRBJ1-5	TRBD1	-	TGCGCCAGCAGCTCGGGACAGCCCAATCAGCCCCAGCATTTT	CASSSGQPNQPQHF
TRBV7-2	TRBJ2-7	TRBD1	-	TGTGCCAGCAGCTCCGCCGGGACAGGTACCTACGAGCAGTACTTC	CASSSAGTGTYEQYF
TRBV5-1	TRBJ2-1	TRBD2	-	TGCGCCAGCAACCACCGAAAACTAGCGGGGGGGTACAATGAGCAGTTCTTC	CASNHRKLAGGYNEQFF
TRBV27	TRBJ1-5	-	few	TGTGCCAGCAGTTCCCAGGGTAACAGGAGGGATCAGCCCCAGCATTTT	CASSSQGNRRDQPQHF
TRBV21-1	TRBJ1-2	-	few	TGTGCCAGCAGCCCCCGGGACAGTAACTATGGCTACACCTTC	CASSPRDSNYGYTF
TRBV9	TRBJ2-3	TRBD2	-	TGTGCCAGCAGCCCCCGGCGGGGGGTCCCAGATACGCAGTATTTT	CASSPRRGVPDTQYF
TRBV11-2	TRBJ2-2	-	-	TGTGCCAGCAGCTTCGGGACACAGTCCGGGGAGCTGTTTTTT	CASSFGTQSGELFF
TRBV7-8	TRBJ2-7	TRBD1	-	TGTGCCAGCAGCCTGGGACAGCTTGCTTACGAGCAGTACTTC	CASSLGQLAYEQYF
TRBV5-6	TRBJ1-2	-	-	TGTGCCAGCAGCAGAGCTGGGCAGAACTATGGCTACACCTTC	CASSRAGQNYGYTF
TRBV18	TRBJ2-3	-	-	TGTGCCAGCTCACCCGCAGCTGTTAGCACAGATACGCAGTATTTT	CASSPAAVSTDTQYF
TRBV5-1	TRBJ1-1	-	-	TGCGCCAGCAGCTTCTCCAGAACTGAAGCTTTCTTT	CASSFSRTEAFF
TRBV7-9	TRBJ2-3	TRBD2	-	TGTGCCAGCAGCTCAAGGACTAGCGGAGCATTAGATACGCAGTATTTT	CASSSRTSGALDTQYF
TRBV7-2	TRBJ1-1	-	-	TGTGCCAGCAGCTTAAGGGGGGATGGGGAGGAAGCTTTCTTT	CASSLRGDGEEAFF
TRBV12-5	TRBJ2-4	TRBD1	few	TGTGCTAGTGGTTTGGGGGACAGTCTAGCCAAAAACATTCAGTACTTC	CASGLGDSLAKNIQYF
TRBV19	TRBJ1-2	-	-	TGTGCCAGTAGTATGGCTCAGTCCAGGGTACATGGCTACACCTTC	CASSMAQSRVHGYTF
TRBV19	TRBJ2-7	-	-	TGTGCCAGTAGGCCCTCGGGGGCCGACCGGAACTACGAGCAGTACTTC	CASRPSGADRNYEQYF
TRBV7-9	TRBJ2-7	TRBD1	many	TGTGCCAGCAGCGACAGGGGTCCCTTTGAGCAGTACTTC	CASSDRGPFEQYF
TRBV7-8	TRBJ1-4	TRBD1	-	TGTGCCAGCAGCTTTGGGACAGGGGCTGTTGAAAAACTGTTTTTT	CASSFGTGAVEKLFF
TRBV7-3	TRBJ2-3	-	few	TGTGCCAGCAGCTTAATAGCGGCCGGTGTGGATACGCAGTATTTT	CASSLIAAGVDTQYF